The 6 T cell receptor beta chains in this list originate from one sample, sequenced in a study of lymphopenia after photon versus proton radiotherapy. Profiling relied on immunoSEQ multiplex PCR, and the TCRdb table lists in-frame clones only, not all of them. In the table there are some 27,000 clones, about 87% of which are singletons. The source was peripheral blood, collected from a patient treated with photon-based radiotherapy. These receptors were taken from a man aged 45-65 years with gastric cancer.

The chain employs TRBV7-9 and TRBJ2-1, with D possibly TRBD2 on 5 matching bases. The V gene's germline CDR1 is SEHNR and CDR2 FQNEAQ (reference sequence). The length of the CDR3 is 15 residues. Trimming took off 6 bases at V and 0 bases at J, with 12 bases between the two ends. The CDR3 bases are TGTGCCAGCAGAAAGGTCGGGGACTCCTACAATGAGCAGTTCTTC. The encoded protein is CASRKVGDSYNEQFF.

The CDR3 region is CASDRMKRTDRYEQYV. CDR3 DNA: TGTGCCAGCGACAGGATGAAAAGAACCGACCGTTACGAGCAGTACGTC. The chain is built from TRBV21-1 and TRBJ2-7; the table's D call, TRBD1, was not checked against the DNA. TRBV21-1 is a pseudogene. The CDR3 has 16 residues.

V and J are TRBV30 and TRBJ2-3; a possible D gene is TRBD2 (6 bases). The CDR3 contains 13 residues. CDR1 is GTSNPN and CDR2 is SVGIG in the germline V gene (reference sequence). V lost 5 bases and J 4 bases, leaving 13 bases between the germline ends. CDR3 bases: TGTGCCTGGGGCCCGGGGGTGGCAGATACGCAGTATTTT. It is translated as CAWGPGVADTQYF. Looking up the rest from reference TRBV30 and TRBJ2-3 gives the full variable domain: SQTIHQWPATLVQPVGSPLSLECTVEGTSNPNLYWYRQAAGRGLQLLFYSVGIGQISSEVPQNLSASRPQDRQFILSSKKLLLSDSGFYLCAWGPGVADTQYFGPGTRLTVL.

In DNA, the CDR3 is TGTGCCAGCAGAAGCCAGGTGGAGACCCAGTACTTC. It encodes CASRSQVETQYF. This rearrangement joins TRBV6-5 to TRBJ2-5; no reliable D call. CDR3 size: 12 residues. Germline V gives CDR1 MNHEY, CDR2 SVGAGI. V lost 6 bases and J lost 5, with 10 bases in between.

The chain uses TRBV6-1 and TRBJ2-3, with D uncertain. The CDR3 loop spans 11 amino acids. The germline gives CDR1 MNHNS, CDR2 SASEGT. V was trimmed by 11 bases and J by 4 bases, leaving 10 bases between them. CDR3 residues: CAGSRADTQYF. The CDR3, as DNA: TGTGCCGGCTCCCGGGCAGATACGCAGTATTTT.

The chain has TRBV5-8 and TRBJ1-5; 8 nucleotides agree with TRBD1. The germline V gene has CDR1 SGHTS and CDR2 YDEGEE. With V trimmed by 4 bases and J by 1 base, 10 bases remained unmatched. The CDR3 is made up of 17 amino acids. Here the CDR3 DNA reads TGTGCCAGCAGCGGTAGACAGGGGATCAGGAGCAATCAGCCCCAGCATTTT. It codes for CASSGRQGIRSNQPQHF.